This T cell receptor beta chain is from a study of T cell responses to AZD1222 COVID-19 vaccine. Overall study findings and caveats: White British people made up most donors, females outnumbered males, and clonal diversity was possibly underestimated. Sampling captured repertoires only after the peak T cell response. Receipt of two AZD1222 doses was followed by a rise in Spike-specific TCR breadth and depth. Targets within unmutated variant regions were reportedly found for nearly half of spike-specific TCRs.

CDR3 length equals 16 residues. The germline V and J ends were trimmed by 2 bases and 2 bases, with 15 bases remaining between them. CDR1 and CDR2 from the germline V gene are MNHEY and SMNVEV (reference sequence). Sequenced by immunoSEQ multiplex PCR; TCRdb stores in-frame clones only, minus some. The sample shows roughly 120,000 clones, under 95% of them seen only once. Turning to this clone: Its antigen is currently unknown.

Sequencing was performed on peripheral blood, taken on day 0 of AZD1222 vaccination. The sequence was obtained from an adult in good health. The chain joins TRBV27 to TRBJ1-2, with D possibly TRBD1 on 6 matching bases. CDR3 residues: CASSLTPQTGNYGYTF. CDR3 sequence (DNA): TGTGCCAGCAGTTTAACGCCACAGACAGGAAACTATGGCTACACCTTC.